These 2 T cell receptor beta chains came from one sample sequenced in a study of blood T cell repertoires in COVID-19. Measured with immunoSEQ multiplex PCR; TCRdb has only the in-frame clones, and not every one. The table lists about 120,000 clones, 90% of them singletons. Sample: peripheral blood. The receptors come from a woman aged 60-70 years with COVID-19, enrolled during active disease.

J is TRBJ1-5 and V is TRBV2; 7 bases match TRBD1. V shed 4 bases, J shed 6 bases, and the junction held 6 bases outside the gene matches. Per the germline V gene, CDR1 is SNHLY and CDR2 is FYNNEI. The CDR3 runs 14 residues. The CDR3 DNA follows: TGTGCCAGCAGTGGTCGAGGGGGCGTTCAGCCCCAGCATTTT. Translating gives CASSGRGGVQPQHF.

CDR3 in DNA: TGTGCCAGTAGTTTACAGGGGAGTGAGCAGTACTTC. Its protein is CASSLQGSEQYF. This sequence joins TRBV19 and TRBJ2-7; TRBD1 agrees at 7 bases. CDR3 length: 12 residues. Germline values: CDR1 LNHDA, CDR2 SQIVND (reference sequence). Trimming took 5 bases from V and 7 from J; bases not matched to a gene: 5.